This TCR beta chain stems from a study of response to subunit inactivated influenza vaccine. TCRdb re-called the RT-PCR reads with MiXCR, one entry per CDR3 protein. The sample carries over 750,000 distinct CDR3 sequences, 21% recorded once. V was pared by 0 bases and J by 1 base, with 6 bases between. CDR3 size: 14 residues. The sequence derives from a man aged 45-65 years who received an inactivated influenza vaccine. The rearrangement joins TRBV12-3 or TRBV12-4 to TRBJ2-5, with a weak D call TRBD1 (5 bases). The sample was PBMCs from blood, taken 5 days after vaccination. CDR3 loop: CASSLATVQETQYF. The CDR3 nucleotides are TGTGCCAGCAGTTTAGCGACAGTCCAAGAGACCCAGTACTTC.